Below, 7 T cell receptor beta chains from the same sample are listed, as sequenced in a study of T cells in Graves' hyperthyroidism and ophthalmopathy. What was amplified from RNA transcripts were TCR beta CDR3 regions. Primed by the HTBI set, a first-round RT-PCR was run on the TCR CDR3. Each CDR3 protein is one row after TCRdb ran MiXCR on the multiplex PCR reads. The data contain about half a million distinct CDR3 sequences, roughly 25% of them singletons. Sequencing used blood. Receptors originate from a woman aged 25 to 39 with Graves' ophthalmopathy.

The chain is built from TRBV19 and TRBJ2-5; 9 bases align to TRBD1. Trimming cost V 5 bases and J 4 bases; bases outside gene matches: 8. CDR1 is LNHDA and CDR2 is SQIVND in the germline V gene (reference sequence). This CDR3 is 15 amino acids long. The CDR3 nucleotides read TGTGCCAGTAGTTCGAGCCGACAGGGGGGAGAGACCCAGTACTTC. Residues: CASSSSRQGGETQYF.

Points on this clonotype: This may arise from a read error, as a much more abundant clone is one base away. The chain uses TRBV4-1 and TRBJ1-1; unclear D gene. CDR1 and CDR2 from the germline V gene are MGHRA and YSYEKL. The CDR3 has 16 amino acids. V dropped 7 bases and J dropped 0 bases, with 18 bases sitting between them. CDR3 sequence (DNA): TGCGCCAGCATCCCAGGCGAGATAGAGATGAACACTGAAGCTTTCTTT. It specifies CASIPGEIEMNTEAFF.

The chain joins TRBV6-2 or TRBV6-3 to TRBJ2-7; D remains ambiguous. Germline lookup yields CDR1 MNHEY and CDR2 SVGEGT. CDR3 size: 16 residues. V gave up 0 bases and J gave up 2 bases, with 14 bases separating them. The CDR3 protein is CASSYSITISTYEQYF. The DNA of the CDR3 is TGTGCCAGCAGTTACTCGATAACTATCAGTACCTACGAGCAGTACTTC.

The genes are TRBV30 and TRBJ2-7; 8 bases agree with TRBD1. Germline values: CDR1 GTSNPN, CDR2 SVGIG (reference sequence). The length of the CDR3 is 16 residues. V lost 2 bases and J lost 0; bases outside the gene matches: 9. In nucleotides, the CDR3 is TGTGCCTGGAGTACGAAGACAGGGGCCGGCTCCTACGAGCAGTACTTC. This gives the protein CAWSTKTGAGSYEQYF.

This clonotype has a count of ten or more. The J gene is TRBJ2-7, the V gene TRBV18; D is unresolved. This CDR3 comprises 15 residues. Germline V gene sequence: CDR1 KGHSH, CDR2 LQKENI. V gave up 2 bases and J gave up 1 base, with 12 bases separating them. The CDR3 protein is CASSPGEGRSYEQYF. The CDR3 DNA reads as TGTGCCAGCTCACCAGGGGAAGGACGGTCCTACGAGCAGTACTTC.

Of note for this clonotype: An end of the junction differs from the germline gene, which may be a read error. The CDR3 sequence: CASSDFRGPADYGYRF. The CDR3, as DNA: TGTGCCAGCAGTGACTTCCGGGGGCCCGCGGACTATGGCTACAGGTTC. The gene calls are TRBV6-4 and TRBJ1-2, with a weak D call TRBD1 (6 bases). CDR3 size: 16 residues. CDR1 MRHNA and CDR2 SNTAGT come from the germline V gene.

There are many counts of this clonotype. This rearrangement joins TRBV7-8 to TRBJ1-2; no firm D call. Germline V gene sequence: CDR1 SGHVS, CDR2 FQNEAQ. CDR3 size: 12 residues. Trimming removed 6 bases from V and 6 bases from J, with 11 bases in between. CDR3 nucleotide sequence: TGTGCCAGCAGGGATCGGACGGATGGCTACACCTTC. It specifies CASRDRTDGYTF.